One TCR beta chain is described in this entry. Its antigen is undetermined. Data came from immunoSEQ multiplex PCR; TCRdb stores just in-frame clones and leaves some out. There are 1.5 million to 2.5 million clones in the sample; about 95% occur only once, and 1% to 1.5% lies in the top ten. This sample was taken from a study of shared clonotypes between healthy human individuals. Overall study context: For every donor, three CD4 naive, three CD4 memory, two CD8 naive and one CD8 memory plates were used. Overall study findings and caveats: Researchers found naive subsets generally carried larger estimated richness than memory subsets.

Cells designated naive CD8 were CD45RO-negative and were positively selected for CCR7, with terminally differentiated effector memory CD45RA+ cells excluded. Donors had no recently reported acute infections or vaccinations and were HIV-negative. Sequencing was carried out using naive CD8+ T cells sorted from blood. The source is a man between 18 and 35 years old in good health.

The CDR3, as DNA: TGTGCCAGCAGCGATAGCGGGGGGGCGTGGTACGAGCAGTACTTC. Residues: CASSDSGGAWYEQYF. The chain couples TRBV7-2 to TRBJ2-7; 11 bases agree with TRBD2. Germline values: CDR1 SGHTA, CDR2 FQGNSA. V was clipped by 5 bases and J by 4 bases; unmatched bases: 7. This CDR3 spans 15 amino acids.